The text below deals with one T cell receptor (beta chain). Its target is not known. TCRdb processed the 5' RACE reads anew with MiXCR; each CDR3 protein has one entry. This table holds approximately 250,000 distinct CDR3 sequences, over 4.5% found once. This entry belongs to a study of T cells after yellow fever vaccination. Study context: Low-cell-number fractions underwent preparation using SMART-Seq v4 Ultra Low Input. Study-level findings and limits: Of the clonotypes, a small share occurred in both CD4 and CD8 compartments.

Germline CDR1 and CDR2: SGHVS and FNYEAQ. Trimming removed 5 bases at V and 2 bases at J, with 17 bases between. This CDR3 is 16 amino acids long. V and J are TRBV7-6 and TRBJ2-3, with a possible D match to TRBD1 (6 bases). This sequence originates from a man aged 18 to 29 who received the YFV17D yellow fever vaccine. Sequenced material: CD4+ T cells sorted from PBMCs, taken on the day of the yellow fever booster vaccination. The CDR3 spells CASSPDLGGSTDTQYF. In DNA form, the CDR3 reads TGTGCCAGCAGCCCCGATTTAGGGGGATCCACAGATACGCAGTATTTT.